A single T cell receptor beta chain is shown here with its context. This clonotype turned up a few times. No antigen is known for it. No qualities accompany the bases; no much larger clone lies one base away. Libraries of naive CD8 T cells were built from around 20,000 to 1,000,000 sorted cells, with 10%, 30% or 50% of the purified RNA used. Naive CD8 T cells were FACS-sorted as CD8+CD4-CCR7+CD45RA+ on a BD FACSAria II into RLT Plus buffer. To test detection sensitivity, Jurkat RNA equal to around nine TCR copies was added to samples of about 19,000-1,100,000 naive CD8 T cells. CD8 T cells were enriched with RosetteSep CD8+ T Cell Enrichment Cocktail and Ficoll-Paque, followed by ACK red cell lysis. This sample stems from a study of molecular identifiers for immune sequencing clone quantification (dated by TCRdb to 2016 to 2019). Turning to the overall study: For a replicate experiment, RNA from roughly 20,000 or 100,000 naive CD8 T cells was divided into five aliquots, of which four were sequenced. The study was a methods study using CD8 T cells to benchmark molecular-identifier clustering-based TCR repertoire sequencing (MIDCIRS) and TCR RNA copy counting.

Study-wide findings and limitations: A single cell's worth of spiked-in Jurkat TCR RNA was reported detectable even among under 1.3 million naive CD8 T cells. Around 2.9 recovered TCR RNA copies per cell were obtained by modeling, versus roughly 9.1 by digital PCR, implying a capture efficiency of about 30%. When barcode sub-clustering was not used, chimeric consensus sequences inflated TCR diversity, with chimeras reaching as high as 47%. The sizes of highly expanded clones could end up underestimated when identical TCR molecules share a barcode. In CMV-specific effector cells, over 99% of molecules were held by clones above 20 RNA copies, whereas under 1% of molecules were held by such clones in naive cells. Naive libraries contained spiked-in Jurkat TCR RNA (approximately ten copies' worth), which is not part of the donor repertoire.

The CDR3 measures 11 amino acids from cysteine to phenylalanine. The sequence is cut down to CDR3 DNA, 33 bases in frame from base 1. The V end loses 4 bases and the J end loses 5 bases, and a stretch of 6 bases separates them. The germline V gene (reference sequence) gives CDR1 as LNHDA and CDR2 as SQIVND. The library was produced with PCR. Sequencing relied on a NextSeq 500. Bulk TCR libraries were generated as previously described, with the TCR primers listed in Table S5 used. Purification of total RNA was performed with the Qiagen AllPrep DNA/RNA kit. Before any analysis, reads coming from multiple sequencing runs of the same library were combined into one pool. As for the authors' bioinformatics: Only reads with exact TCR constant sequence were kept, trimmed to 150 nt, and grouped by their 12-nt molecular barcodes. Reads inside each barcode group were sub-clustered using a 15% Levenshtein threshold, and a quality-weighted consensus sequence was constructed for each RNA molecule. Non-functional sequences were filtered out, along with any lower-count sequence sitting one edit away from another sequence. Barcode sub-clusters with fewer than 20% of the maximum read count were removed, based on fitting two negative binomial distributions. TCRdb passed the public sequencing reads through fastp at Q25 and MiXCR, retaining productive beta sequences. CDR3 protein sequences are deduplicated, and each keeps its most common genes and DNA. These V and J calls rely on TCRdb rather than the paper's analysis. Across this sample there are around 470,000 distinct CDR3 sequences, with approximately 25% seen only once. Of the sample, around 0.79% falls within the top ten clones.

This sequence originates from a human donor in good health. Some libraries in this study had Jurkat cell RNA spiked in. Material for sequencing was naive CD8+ T cells from blood, with Jurkat cell RNA spiked in. The meaning of the sample's cell subset or site label: FACS-sorted CD8+CD4-CCR7+CD45RA+ naive T cells. Rearrangement joined TRBV19 to TRBJ2-7, with the D gene call left open. The CDR3: CASSNGNEQYF. The base sequence is TGTGCCAGTAGTAATGGCAACGAGCAGTACTTC.